These T cell receptor beta chains were read from a single sample in a study of Graves' ophthalmopathy and Graves' hyperthyroidism. In TCRdb, the multiplex PCR reads were re-called with MiXCR into one record per CDR3 protein. The sample has about 700,000 distinct CDR3 sequences, roughly two fifths seen once. The sample consisted of peripheral blood. The origin of the receptors is an adult man with Graves' ophthalmopathy. The conserved cysteine and the conserved F or W are not part of the CDR3 here. Fields, in order: J gene, V gene, CDR3 protein.

TRBJ2-5	TRBV2	ASSRKNPGPGSRIKETQY
TRBJ2-5	TRBV28	ASSLSSAKQETQY
TRBJ2-7	TRBV11-2	ASSPHFVVGSSYEQY
TRBJ1-2	TRBV10-3	AITTGGGPVGGYT
TRBJ1-1	TRBV19	ATRGRSRWTEAF
TRBJ1-1	TRBV4-1	ASSPGMVNTEAF
TRBJ2-7	TRBV7-8	ASRIVMGYEQY
TRBJ2-1	TRBV7-9	ASSFSRDEQF
TRBJ2-5	TRBV11-2	ASSVKTSAQY
TRBJ1-4	TRBV12-3/TRBV12-4	ASSFSQGFEKLF
TRBJ2-7	TRBV7-9	ASSFFSGLAYEQY
TRBJ1-5	TRBV20-1	SATGQKSGQPQH
TRBJ1-6	TRBV9	ASSLAPGTYSPLH
TRBJ2-2	TRBV7-6	ASSPPGGRTGELF
TRBJ2-7	TRBV15	ATSRARLAQVHEQY
TRBJ1-2	TRBV9	ASSVGGDIYGYT
TRBJ2-7	TRBV2	ASSGDTYEQY
TRBJ1-2	TRBV7-2	ASSLAGTGIFDYGYT
TRBJ2-7	TRBV20-1	SAEYGAYEQY
TRBJ2-6	TRBV20-1	SARAGARAAGANVLT
TRBJ2-7	TRBV6-4	ASQPGQGANEQY
TRBJ2-7	TRBV20-1	SAQDSSYEQY
TRBJ1-1	TRBV29-1	SVETQQGAGAF
TRBJ2-5	TRBV7-2	ASSLAGGLALGETQY
TRBJ1-4	TRBV7-9	ASSQTGFNEKLF
TRBJ2-6	TRBV7-9	ASSLGTGTTEA
TRBJ2-7	TRBV10-3	AISDSGDEQY
TRBJ1-4	TRBV7-9	AWSATPVEEKLF
TRBJ1-5	TRBV7-2	ASRQGWNNQPQH
TRBJ1-1	TRBV20-1	SARGRVRATEAF
TRBJ2-7	TRBV2	ANHAINYEQY
TRBJ1-2	TRBV2	ASSAGTTNYGYT
TRBJ2-5	TRBV7-9	ASSMPTHLGVTETQY
TRBJ1-4	TRBV10-3	ASSYSAGGATNEKLF
TRBJ2-5	TRBV6-5	ASSSAVPGQETQY
TRBJ1-2	TRBV4-1	ASSQETGKNYGYT
TRBJ2-5	TRBV20-1	SASGRTETQY
TRBJ1-4	TRBV2	ASSDRGGTNEKLF
TRBJ1-6	TRBV12-3/TRBV12-4	ASRAEPNSPLH
TRBJ2-2	TRBV24-1	ATSDLAAQNTGELF
TRBJ1-1	TRBV20-1	SASEGGGYTEAF
TRBJ1-3	TRBV2	ASSPPPSGNTIY
TRBJ2-7	TRBV2	ASSFTGPEQY
TRBJ2-7	TRBV2	ASSDQVPYEQY